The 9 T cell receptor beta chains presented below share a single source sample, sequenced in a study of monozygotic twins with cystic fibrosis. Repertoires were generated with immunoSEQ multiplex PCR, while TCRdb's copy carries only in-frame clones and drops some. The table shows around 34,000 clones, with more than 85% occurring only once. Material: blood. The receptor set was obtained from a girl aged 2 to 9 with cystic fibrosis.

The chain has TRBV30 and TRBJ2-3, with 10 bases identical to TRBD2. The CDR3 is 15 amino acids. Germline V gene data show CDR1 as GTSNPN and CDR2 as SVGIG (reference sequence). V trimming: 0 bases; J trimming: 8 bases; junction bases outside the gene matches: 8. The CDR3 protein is CAWSVPAGGSSTQYF. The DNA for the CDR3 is TGTGCCTGGAGTGTCCCAGCGGGGGGGTCAAGTACGCAGTATTTT.

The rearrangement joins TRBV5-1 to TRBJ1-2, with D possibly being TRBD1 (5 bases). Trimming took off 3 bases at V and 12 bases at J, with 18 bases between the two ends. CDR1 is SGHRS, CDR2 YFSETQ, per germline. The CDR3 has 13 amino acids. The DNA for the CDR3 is TGCGCCAGCAGCTACCGGGACGCTTCTTCCGACACCTTC. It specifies CASSYRDASSDTF.

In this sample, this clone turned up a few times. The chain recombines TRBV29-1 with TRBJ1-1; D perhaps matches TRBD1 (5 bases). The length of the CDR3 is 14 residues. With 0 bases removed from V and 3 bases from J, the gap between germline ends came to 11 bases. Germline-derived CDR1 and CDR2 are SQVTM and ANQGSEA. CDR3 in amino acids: CSVEDKTVYTEAFF. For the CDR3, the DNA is TGCAGCGTTGAAGATAAGACAGTGTACACTGAAGCTTTCTTT. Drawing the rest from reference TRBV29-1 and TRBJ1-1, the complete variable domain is SAVISQKPSRDICQRGTSLTIQCQVDSQVTMMFWYRQQPGQSLTLIATANQGSEATYESGFVIDKFPISRPNLTFSTLTVSNMSPEDSSIYLCSVEDKTVYTEAFFGQGTRLTVV.

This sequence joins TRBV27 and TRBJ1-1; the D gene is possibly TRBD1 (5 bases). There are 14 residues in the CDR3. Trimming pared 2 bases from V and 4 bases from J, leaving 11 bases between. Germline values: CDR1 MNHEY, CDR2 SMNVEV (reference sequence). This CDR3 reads CASSLQGGPTEAFF. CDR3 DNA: TGTGCCAGCAGTTTACAGGGAGGACCCACTGAAGCTTTCTTT.

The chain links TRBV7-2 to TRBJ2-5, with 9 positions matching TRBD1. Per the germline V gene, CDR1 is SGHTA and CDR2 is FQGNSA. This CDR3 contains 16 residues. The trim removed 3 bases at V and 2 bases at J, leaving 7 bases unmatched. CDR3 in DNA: TGTGCCAGCAGCTTGCACGGGACAGGGCTACAAGAGACCCAGTACTTC. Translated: CASSLHGTGLQETQYF.

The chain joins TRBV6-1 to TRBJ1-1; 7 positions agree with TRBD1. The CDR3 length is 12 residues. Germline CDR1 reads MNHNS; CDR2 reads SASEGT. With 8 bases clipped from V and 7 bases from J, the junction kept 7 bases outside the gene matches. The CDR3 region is CASVKGAVEAFF. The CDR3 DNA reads TGTGCCAGCGTTAAGGGGGCTGTTGAAGCTTTCTTT.

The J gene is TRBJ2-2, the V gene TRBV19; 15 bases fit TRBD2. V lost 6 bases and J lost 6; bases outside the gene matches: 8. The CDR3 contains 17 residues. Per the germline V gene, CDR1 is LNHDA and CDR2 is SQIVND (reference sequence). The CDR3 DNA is TGTGCCAGTAGCTATACCCGGACTAGCGGGAGGGCCGGGGAGCTGTTTTTT. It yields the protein CASSYTRTSGRAGELFF.

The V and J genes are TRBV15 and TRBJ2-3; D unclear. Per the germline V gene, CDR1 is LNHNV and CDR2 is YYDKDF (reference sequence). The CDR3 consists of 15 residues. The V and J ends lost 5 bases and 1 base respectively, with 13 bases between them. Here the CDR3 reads CATSSRPGGTDTQYF. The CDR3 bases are TGTGCCACCAGCTCAAGACCCGGCGGCACAGATACGCAGTATTTT.

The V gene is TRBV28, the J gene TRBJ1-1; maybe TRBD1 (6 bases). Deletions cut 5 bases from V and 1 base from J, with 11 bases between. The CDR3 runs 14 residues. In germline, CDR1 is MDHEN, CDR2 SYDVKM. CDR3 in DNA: TGTGCCAGCAGTATGGGACACCCGAACACTGAAGCTTTCTTT. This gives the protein CASSMGHPNTEAFF.